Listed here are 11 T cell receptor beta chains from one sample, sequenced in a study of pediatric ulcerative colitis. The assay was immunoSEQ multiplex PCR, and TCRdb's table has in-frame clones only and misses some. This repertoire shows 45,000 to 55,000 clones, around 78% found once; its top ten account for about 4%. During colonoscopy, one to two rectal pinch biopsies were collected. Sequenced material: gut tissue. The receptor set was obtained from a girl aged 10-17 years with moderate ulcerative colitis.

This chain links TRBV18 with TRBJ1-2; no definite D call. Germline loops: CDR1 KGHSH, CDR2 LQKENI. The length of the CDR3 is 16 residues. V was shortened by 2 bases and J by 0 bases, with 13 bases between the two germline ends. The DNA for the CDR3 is TGTGCCAGCTCACCATCGGGAAGGCTTACTAACTATGGCTACACCTTC. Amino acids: CASSPSGRLTNYGYTF.

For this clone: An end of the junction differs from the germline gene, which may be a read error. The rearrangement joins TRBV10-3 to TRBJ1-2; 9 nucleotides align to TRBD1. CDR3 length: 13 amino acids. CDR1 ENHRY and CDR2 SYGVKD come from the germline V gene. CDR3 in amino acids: CASSLDRGRGYTF. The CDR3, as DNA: TGTGCCAGCAGTCTCGACAGGGGGAGAGGCTACACCTTC.

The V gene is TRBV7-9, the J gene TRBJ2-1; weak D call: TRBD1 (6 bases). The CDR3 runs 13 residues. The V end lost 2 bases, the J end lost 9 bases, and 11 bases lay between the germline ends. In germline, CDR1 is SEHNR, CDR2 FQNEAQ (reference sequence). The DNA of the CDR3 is TGTGCCAGCAGCTTAACAGGGTTCGGTGAGCAGTTCTTC. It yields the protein CASSLTGFGEQFF.

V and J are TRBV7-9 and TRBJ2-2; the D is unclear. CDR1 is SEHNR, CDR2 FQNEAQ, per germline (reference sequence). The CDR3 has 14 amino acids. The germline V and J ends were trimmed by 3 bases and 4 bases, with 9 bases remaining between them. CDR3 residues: CASSFDLSTGELFF. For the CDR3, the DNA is TGTGCCAGCAGCTTTGATCTAAGCACCGGGGAGCTGTTTTTT.

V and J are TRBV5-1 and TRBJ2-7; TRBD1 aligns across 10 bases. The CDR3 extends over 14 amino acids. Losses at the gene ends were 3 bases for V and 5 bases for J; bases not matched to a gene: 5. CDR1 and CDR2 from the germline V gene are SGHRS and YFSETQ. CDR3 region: CASSSQGQGNEQYF. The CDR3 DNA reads TGCGCCAGCAGCTCCCAGGGACAGGGGAACGAGCAGTACTTC. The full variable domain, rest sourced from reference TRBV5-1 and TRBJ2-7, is KAGVTQTPRYLIKTRGQQVTLSCSPISGHRSVSWYQQTPGQGLQFLFEYFSETQRNKGNFPGRFSGRQFSNSRSEMNVSTLELGDSALYLCASSSQGQGNEQYFGPGTRLTVT.

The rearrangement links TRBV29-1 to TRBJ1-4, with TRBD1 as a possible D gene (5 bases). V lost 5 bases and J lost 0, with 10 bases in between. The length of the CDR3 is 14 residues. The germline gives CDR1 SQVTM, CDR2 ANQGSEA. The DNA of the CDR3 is TGCAGCGTTAGGGAACAGGCAACTAATGAAAAACTGTTTTTT. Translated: CSVREQATNEKLFF.

The CDR3 bases are TGTGCCAGCAGCTTAGGAGTTGCTTCGTACGAGCAGTACTTC. This sequence encodes CASSLGVASYEQYF. The chain joins TRBV7-9 to TRBJ2-7; D remains ambiguous. The V gene's germline CDR1 is SEHNR and CDR2 FQNEAQ (reference sequence). The length of the CDR3 is 14 residues. V was clipped by 1 base and J by 4 bases, with 11 bases between them. Combining the CDR3 with reference TRBV7-9 and TRBJ2-7 gives the whole variable domain DTGVSQNPRHKITKRGQNVTFRCDPISEHNRLYWYRQTLGQGPEFLTYFQNEAQLEKSRLLSDRFSAERPKGSFSTLEIQRTEQGDSAMYLCASSLGVASYEQYFGPGTRLTVT.

CDR3 loop: CASSLGPAGGLYEQYF. In nucleotides, the CDR3 is TGCGCCAGCAGCTTGGGCCCAGCGGGGGGTTTGTACGAGCAGTACTTC. The chain combines TRBV5-1 with TRBJ2-7; 9 bases map to TRBD2. Germline-derived CDR1 and CDR2 are SGHRS and YFSETQ. With V trimmed by 0 bases and J by 4 bases, 8 bases remained unmatched. The CDR3 contains 16 residues.

CDR3 sequence reads: CASSIGRVTEAFF. DNA of the CDR3: TGTGCCAGTAGTATAGGCAGGGTCACTGAAGCTTTCTTT. The V call is TRBV19, the J call TRBJ1-1, with D perhaps matching TRBD1 (5 bases). V was pared by 1 base and J by 4 bases, with 7 bases between. Germline CDR1 LNHDA, CDR2 SQIVND (reference sequence). The CDR3 length is 13 residues.

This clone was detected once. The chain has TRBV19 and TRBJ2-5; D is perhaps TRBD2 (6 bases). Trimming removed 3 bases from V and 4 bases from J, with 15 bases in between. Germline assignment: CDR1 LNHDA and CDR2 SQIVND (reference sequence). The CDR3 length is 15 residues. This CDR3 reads CASSISGYSRETQYF. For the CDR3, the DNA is TGTGCCAGTAGTATTAGCGGCTACTCAAGAGAGACCCAGTACTTC.

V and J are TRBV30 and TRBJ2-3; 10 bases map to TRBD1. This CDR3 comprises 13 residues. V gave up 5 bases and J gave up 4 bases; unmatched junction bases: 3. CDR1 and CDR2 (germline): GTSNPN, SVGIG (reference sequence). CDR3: CAWEGQGPDTQYF. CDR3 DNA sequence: TGTGCCTGGGAGGGACAGGGGCCAGATACGCAGTATTTT.